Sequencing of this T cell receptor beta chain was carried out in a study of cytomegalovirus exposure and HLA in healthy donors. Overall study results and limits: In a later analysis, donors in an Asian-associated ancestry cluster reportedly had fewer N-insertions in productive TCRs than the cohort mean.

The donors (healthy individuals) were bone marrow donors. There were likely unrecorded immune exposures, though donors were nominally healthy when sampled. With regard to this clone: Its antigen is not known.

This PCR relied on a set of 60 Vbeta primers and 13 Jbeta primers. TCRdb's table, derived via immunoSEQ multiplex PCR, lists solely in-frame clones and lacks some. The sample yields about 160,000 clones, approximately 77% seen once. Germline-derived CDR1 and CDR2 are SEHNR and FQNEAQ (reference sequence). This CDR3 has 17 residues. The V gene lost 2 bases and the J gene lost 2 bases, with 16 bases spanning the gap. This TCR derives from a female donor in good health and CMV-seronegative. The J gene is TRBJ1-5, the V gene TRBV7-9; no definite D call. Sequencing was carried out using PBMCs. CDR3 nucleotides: TGTGCCAGCAGCTTAAGGTTGGCTTCGCGGGGCAATCAGCCCCAGCATTTT. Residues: CASSLRLASRGNQPQHF.